One sample yielded the 23 T cell receptor beta chains listed below, sequenced in a study of blood T cell repertoires in COVID-19. The table came from immunoSEQ multiplex PCR; TCRdb's copy has only in-frame clones and leaves some out. This table holds about 100,000 clones, approximately 91% found once. What was sequenced was peripheral blood. The receptors come from a man over 45 with active COVID-19.

The CDR3 reads CASSEGRGPYEQYV. CDR3 DNA sequence: TGTGCCAGCAGTGAGGGCAGGGGCCCCTACGAGCAGTACGTC. The chain joins TRBV6-1 to TRBJ2-7, with D tentatively TRBD1 (6 bases). The germline V gene encodes CDR1 MNHNS and CDR2 SASEGT. The CDR3 has 14 amino acids. Trimming took 3 bases from V and 2 from J, leaving 11 bases between them.

J is TRBJ1-6 and V is TRBV5-1, with D hard to call. CDR3 size: 13 residues. The germline V gene has CDR1 SGHRS and CDR2 YFSETQ. V dropped 4 bases and J dropped 7 bases, with 9 bases sitting between them. In nucleotides, the CDR3 is TGCGCCAGCAGCCTCGGGGAAAATTCACCCCTCCACTTT. Its protein is CASSLGENSPLHF.

The rearrangement links TRBV7-9 to TRBJ2-2; the D gene is possibly TRBD2 (6 bases). Germline V gives CDR1 SEHNR, CDR2 FQNEAQ (reference sequence). Trimming removed 7 bases at V and 6 bases at J, with 24 bases between. CDR3 size: 17 residues. CDR3 nucleotide sequence: TGTGCCAGCAAACCCCCACCCTCGACTAGTTCCGCCGGGGAGCTGTTTTTT. Amino acid sequence: CASKPPPSTSSAGELFF.

This chain links TRBV6-5 with TRBJ2-5; D gene uncertain. Germline CDR1 is MNHEY and CDR2 is SVGAGI. The CDR3 runs 14 residues. The V end was cut by 6 bases, the J end by 5 bases, with 16 bases between. Here the CDR3 reads CASSVFDSEETQYF. The CDR3 nucleotides read TGTGCCAGCAGCGTCTTCGATTCCGAGGAGACCCAGTACTTC.

This chain links TRBV7-8 with TRBJ2-1; 9 bases align to TRBD2. Germline V gene data show CDR1 as SGHVS and CDR2 as FQNEAQ. V lost 4 bases, J lost 3 bases, and 4 bases stayed unmatched. The CDR3 extends over 15 amino acids. The CDR3 loop reads CASSYGGGGYNEQFF. The CDR3 DNA is TGTGCCAGCAGCTATGGCGGGGGGGGCTACAATGAGCAGTTCTTC.

This clone has just a few counts. J is TRBJ1-5 and V is TRBV6-5; D gene unclear. Germline loops: CDR1 MNHEY, CDR2 SVGAGI. V gave up 0 bases and J gave up 7 bases, with 13 bases separating them. This CDR3 is 15 amino acids long. The CDR3 coding sequence is TGTGCCAGCAGTTACTCATGGAGGGCTAAGCAGCCCCAGCATTTT. Amino acid sequence: CASSYSWRAKQPQHF.

The chain uses TRBV11-2 and TRBJ2-7; 8 nucleotides line up with TRBD2. This CDR3 region has 14 residues. CDR1 and CDR2 (germline): SGHAT, FQNNGV. The trim removed 8 bases at V and 2 bases at J, leaving 8 bases unmatched. This CDR3 is CASGRDGGAYEQYF. The CDR3 nucleotides are TGTGCCAGCGGACGGGACGGGGGGGCCTACGAGCAGTACTTC.

The chain carries TRBV6-5 and TRBJ2-7; 7 bases are a match to TRBD1. The CDR3 has 14 amino acids. V trimming: 6 bases; J trimming: 7 bases; junction bases outside the gene matches: 12. Germline V gene lookup returns CDR1 MNHEY and CDR2 SVGAGI. This CDR3 reads CASSSAGGVGEQYF. CDR3 coding DNA: TGTGCCAGCAGCTCCGCAGGGGGTGTTGGTGAGCAGTACTTC.

The J gene is TRBJ2-3, the V gene TRBV5-6; 9 bases are shared with TRBD2. The CDR3 extends over 17 amino acids. Germline CDR1 and CDR2: SGHDT and YYEEEE. The V gene end was trimmed by 2 bases and the J gene end by 8 bases; junction bases not matched to a gene: 15. CDR3 loop: CASSFGAVRTSVGTQYF. CDR3 sequence (DNA): TGTGCCAGCAGCTTTGGGGCGGTTCGGACTAGCGTTGGTACGCAGTATTTT.

The chain joins TRBV7-8 to TRBJ1-5; D is ambiguous. The V end lost 3 bases, the J end lost 7 bases, and 10 bases lay between the germline ends. This CDR3 has 13 amino acids. Germline V CDR1 and CDR2: SGHVS, FQNEAQ. CDR3 loop: CASSLLQPQPQHF. CDR3 DNA sequence: TGTGCCAGCAGCTTGCTACAGCCCCAGCCCCAGCATTTT.

This clone was seen more than once but under ten times. The rearrangement links TRBV7-8 to TRBJ2-7, with D possibly matching TRBD1 (5 bases). The CDR3 loop spans 14 amino acids. Germline V gives CDR1 SGHVS, CDR2 FQNEAQ. V was clipped by 1 base and J by 6 bases, with 13 bases between them. Here the CDR3 DNA reads TGTGCCAGCAGCTTAGGGGTAGGGGTGCGCGAGCAGTACGTC. Its protein is CASSLGVGVREQYV.

This chain connects TRBV5-4 to TRBJ2-2; D is ambiguous. The CDR3 loop spans 15 amino acids. CDR1 is SGHNT and CDR2 is YYREEE in the germline V gene (reference sequence). V lost 2 bases, J lost 1 base, and 9 bases lay in between. The chain's CDR3 is CASSFASGNTGELFF. The CDR3 DNA is TGTGCCAGCAGCTTTGCATCCGGGAACACCGGGGAGCTGTTTTTT.

The chain combines TRBV12-3 or TRBV12-4 with TRBJ1-5; weak D call: TRBD1 (5 bases). The ends were cut back, 7 bases at V and 2 bases at J, with 9 bases in the middle. This CDR3 spans 13 amino acids. CDR3 DNA sequence: TGTGCCAGCACCTGGGGGGGCAATCAGCCCCAGCATTTT. Translation gives CASTWGGNQPQHF.

This sequence joins TRBV5-6 and TRBJ2-5, with 9 bases fitting TRBD1. With V trimmed by 2 bases and J by 3 bases, 5 bases remained unmatched. This CDR3 region has 15 residues. CDR1 is SGHDT, CDR2 YYEEEE, per germline. The CDR3 bases are TGTGCCAGCAGCTTTCTGGGACAGGGAGAAGAGACCCAGTACTTC. Translation: CASSFLGQGEETQYF.

This rearrangement joins TRBV9 to TRBJ2-3; 7 nucleotides match TRBD2. The CDR3 spans 14 residues. The germline gives CDR1 SGDLS, CDR2 YYNGEE. J gave up 0 bases and V 4 bases, and 2 bases lay outside the gene matches. The CDR3 region is CASSPGGSTDTQYF. CDR3 coding DNA: TGTGCCAGCAGCCCCGGGGGGAGCACAGATACGCAGTATTTT.

V usage is TRBV5-1 and J usage is TRBJ2-1; TRBD2 might be the D (6 bases). Looked up from germline, CDR1 is SGHRS and CDR2 is YFSETQ. Between the trimmed V and J ends, which lost 4 bases and 5 bases, there was a span of 13 bases. CDR3 length: 14 amino acids. CDR3 residues: CASSPGGADNEQFF. The CDR3 coding sequence is TGCGCCAGCAGCCCCGGCGGGGCGGACAATGAGCAGTTCTTC.

This clone has a single count. The chain is built from TRBV5-4 and TRBJ2-3, with 8 bases fitting TRBD2. The CDR3 length is 12 residues. CDR1 SGHNT and CDR2 YYREEE come from the germline V gene (reference sequence). The trim removed 4 bases at V and 8 bases at J, leaving 3 bases unmatched. CDR3: CASSPREGTQYF. The CDR3 DNA follows: TGTGCCAGCAGCCCCCGGGAGGGTACGCAGTATTTT.

The chain joins TRBV11-2 to TRBJ1-2; the match to TRBD1 covers 9 bases. Per germline, CDR1 SGHAT and CDR2 FQNNGV. V lost 6 bases, J lost 4 bases, and 9 bases stayed unmatched. The CDR3 contains 15 residues. CDR3 amino acids: CASRQGGQGTYGYTF. In DNA, the CDR3 is TGTGCCAGCAGACAAGGGGGACAGGGAACCTATGGCTACACCTTC.

The chain links TRBV5-8 to TRBJ2-7, with D possibly being TRBD2 (7 bases). CDR3 length: 14 amino acids. From germline, CDR1 is SGHTS and CDR2 YDEGEE. V lost 4 bases to trimming and J lost 4 bases, with 15 bases between them. Here the CDR3 reads CASSRGARGYEQYF. The CDR3 DNA reads as TGTGCCAGCAGCCGGGGGGCCCGGGGGTACGAGCAGTACTTC. Together with reference TRBV5-8 and TRBJ2-7, the CDR3 gives the full variable domain: EAGVTQSPTHLIKTRGQQATLRCSPISGHTSVYWYQQALGLGLQFLLWYDEGEERNRGNFPPRFSGRQFPNYSSELNVNALELEDSALYLCASSRGARGYEQYFGPGTRLTVT.

CDR3 bases: TGTGCCAGCAGCTTGGTCCTAGCGGGTTCGAACACCGGGGAGCTGTTTTTT. Protein: CASSLVLAGSNTGELFF. The chain links TRBV5-5 to TRBJ2-2; TRBD2 matches at 8 bases. The CDR3 spans 17 residues. The germline V gene has CDR1 SGHKS and CDR2 YYEKEE (reference sequence). The junction had 4 bases not matched to a gene; V was cut back by 0 bases and J by 0 bases. The full variable domain, completed using reference TRBV5-5 and TRBJ2-2, is DAGVTQSPTHLIKTRGQQVTLRCSPISGHKSVSWYQQVLGQGPQFIFQYYEKEERGRGNFPDRFSARQFPNYSSELNVNALLLGDSALYLCASSLVLAGSNTGELFFGEGSRLTVL.

The chain has TRBV7-9 and TRBJ2-3, with D perhaps matching TRBD2 (6 bases). Trimming stripped 5 bases from V and 10 bases from J, with 22 bases between. This CDR3 region has 15 residues. Per germline, CDR1 SEHNR and CDR2 FQNEAQ (reference sequence). The CDR3 is CASSLRGANRGAQYF. The CDR3 DNA reads as TGTGCCAGCAGCCTCCGCGGGGCCAACCGCGGTGCGCAGTATTTT.

This rearrangement joins TRBV19 to TRBJ2-7, with 10 bases lining up with TRBD1. The junction had 11 bases not matched to a gene; V was cut back by 2 bases and J by 7 bases. This CDR3 is 16 amino acids long. CDR1 and CDR2 from the germline V gene are LNHDA and SQIVND (reference sequence). The DNA for the CDR3 is TGTGCCAGTAGTATATCCCCAGGACAGGGGGTCGGGGAGCAGTACTTC. It codes for CASSISPGQGVGEQYF.

This clone was recorded only once. V gene TRBV5-5 combines with J gene TRBJ2-3, with 9 bases fitting TRBD1. The CDR3 sequence is 14 residues long. Per the germline V gene, CDR1 is SGHKS and CDR2 is YYEKEE (reference sequence). V shed 5 bases and J 1 base; nucleotides not matched to a gene: 2. The CDR3 spells CASRRDRGTDTQYF. CDR3 bases: TGTGCCAGCAGAAGGGACAGGGGCACAGATACGCAGTATTTT.